This is a list of T cell receptor beta chains from one sample in a study of T cell responses to AZD1222 COVID-19 vaccine. The protocol was immunoSEQ multiplex PCR, while the TCRdb copy is restricted to in-frame clones and leaves out a portion. Altogether about 130,000 clones are present, about 90% being singletons, with the ten largest covering around 1.5%. Sequences were derived from peripheral blood, sampled on day 0 of AZD1222 vaccination. The receptors shown here come from an adult in good health. CDR3s include the opening cysteine and the closing phenylalanine or tryptophan. D genes are given only for firm matches. Size values are once, few and many counts, or a class for expanded clones, and some rows have none.

j_call | v_call | clone_size | d_call | cdr3_nt | cdr3_aa
TRBJ1-1 | TRBV6-5 | few | . | TGTGCCAGCAGTTTGCGGGGTGAAGCTTTCTTT | CASSLRGEAFF
TRBJ2-7 | TRBV28 | . | TRBD2 | TGTGCCAGCAGTTTTTCTAGCGGGAGCCCATCTTTCTACGAGCAGTACTTC | CASSFSSGSPSFYEQYF
TRBJ1-2 | TRBV24-1 | . | . | TGTGCCACCAGTGATTTGCGGTCTCCCCCCTATGGCTACACCTTC | CATSDLRSPPYGYTF
TRBJ2-1 | TRBV12-3/TRBV12-4 | . | . | TGTGCCAGCAGTTTAGGCCTCTACAATGAGCAGTTCTTC | CASSLGLYNEQFF
TRBJ2-1 | TRBV19 | . | . | TGTGCCAGTAGTATTAATTGGGGGGACAGAGTGGAGTACAATGAGCAGTTCTTC | CASSINWGDRVEYNEQFF
TRBJ2-7 | TRBV10-3 | . | TRBD1 | TGTGCCACCAGGACAGGGCTTCGGTACGAGCAGTACTTC | CATRTGLRYEQYF
TRBJ2-3 | TRBV29-1 | . | TRBD2 | TGCAGCGTGTTGACTAGCGGGAGTAGTAGAGATACGCAGTATTTT | CSVLTSGSSRDTQYF
TRBJ1-5 | TRBV27 | . | . | TGTGCCAGCAGTCTAAAAGCTAATCAGCCCCAGCATTTT | CASSLKANQPQHF
TRBJ1-2 | TRBV30 | . | TRBD1 | TGTGCCTGGAGTATTTGGGACAGGGCAAACTATGGCTACACCTTC | CAWSIWDRANYGYTF
TRBJ2-7 | TRBV30 | . | . | TGTGCCTGGAGTGAGGGGAAGAGTTACGAGCAGTACTTC | CAWSEGKSYEQYF
TRBJ2-7 | TRBV9 | once | . | TGTGCCAGCAGCTTGGCGCTTGGCGCGGGCTACGAGCAGTACTTC | CASSLALGAGYEQYF
TRBJ2-2 | TRBV6-5 | . | . | TGTGCCAGCAAGTTGGAGGGAGGCGGCACCGGGGAGCTGTTTTTT | CASKLEGGGTGELFF
TRBJ1-1 | TRBV7-9 | . | . | TGTGCCAGCAGCCCGGACATCGGCAAAGACACTGAAGCTTTCTTT | CASSPDIGKDTEAFF
TRBJ1-1 | TRBV29-1 | . | . | TGCAGCGTTGAAAACCCCCCCCAGGGAACTGAAGCTTTCTTT | CSVENPPQGTEAFF